Shown below are 16 T cell receptor beta chains from a single sample sequenced in a study of CD4 and CD8 cells across lung adenocarcinoma regions (dated by TCRdb to 2016 to 2018). The library was prepared using PCR. TCRdb lists the instrument as HiSeq X Ten. Starting from the raw public reads, TCRdb applied fastp trimming at Q25, assembled clones with MiXCR and retained in-frame beta chains. Each CDR3 protein appears once, grouped with its most common genes and DNA. The sample table contains about 23,000 distinct CDR3 sequences; only one count was recorded for roughly half of them. The ten largest clones add up to around a fifth of the sample. The sequencing input was CD4+ T cells from the center of a lung tumor. What this sample's cell subset or site label stands for: tumor center region. Source of these receptors: a male donor with lung adenocarcinoma. The CD4 and CD8 labels of this study may be unreliable.

In nucleotides, the CDR3 is TGCGCCAGCAGCCCAATGACGTCAGGAAACTATGGCTACACCTTC. Protein: CASSPMTSGNYGYTF. The chain couples TRBV4-1 to TRBJ1-2; D unclear. Trimming removed 4 bases at V and 2 bases at J, with 14 bases between. The germline V gene encodes CDR1 MGHRA and CDR2 YSYEKL. The CDR3 covers 15 residues.

J is TRBJ1-6 and V is TRBV4-1, with unresolved D. Per germline, CDR1 MGHRA and CDR2 YSYEKL. Trimming removed 6 bases from V and 0 bases from J, with 9 bases in between. This CDR3 contains 15 residues. The DNA of the CDR3 is TGCGCCAGCAGACCGGCGAGCTCCTATAATTCACCCCTCCACTTT. Encoded protein: CASRPASSYNSPLHF.

This clonotype came up many times. The chain is built from TRBV4-1 and TRBJ2-2, with TRBD2 matching 8 bases. This CDR3 has 15 residues. Germline V gene lookup returns CDR1 MGHRA and CDR2 YSYEKL. Trimming took 6 bases from V and 4 from J; bases not matched to a gene: 7. CDR3 in DNA: TGCGCCAGCAGTCCGACTAGCGCGACCACCGGGGAGCTGTTTTTT. This sequence encodes CASSPTSATTGELFF.

V gene TRBV20-1 combines with J gene TRBJ2-1; D remains unclear. The germline CDR1 and CDR2 sequences are DFQATT and SNEGSKA (reference sequence). The CDR3 is 11 amino acids. The V end was cut by 0 bases, the J end by 7 bases, with 4 bases between. The CDR3 region has the DNA TGCAGTGCTAGAGAGGCGAATGAGCAGTTCTTC. Translation: CSAREANEQFF.

This clonotype turned up a few times. A much larger clone lies one base from this, so it may be a read error. The rearrangement uses TRBV10-2 and TRBJ2-5, with unresolved D. This CDR3 region has 12 residues. Per the germline V gene, CDR1 is WSHSY and CDR2 is SAAADI. V lost 6 bases and J lost 11, with 16 bases in between. This chain's CDR3 is CASSSFNNEQYF. The CDR3 DNA is TGCGCCAGCAGCTCATTCAACAATGAGCAGTACTTC.

The rearrangement joins TRBV28 to TRBJ2-1, with D possibly TRBD1 on 5 matching bases. The J call is in doubt because the DNA end fits TRBJ2-7 better. The CDR3 has 13 residues. Germline V lookup: CDR1 MDHEN, CDR2 SYDVKM. In DNA, the CDR3 is TGTGCCAGCAGAAAACAGGACCGCTACGAGCAGTACTTC. It codes for CASRKQDRYEQYF.

This clonotype is medium-sized by share. The V call is TRBV6-5, the J call TRBJ2-4; D not certain. This CDR3 has 14 residues. With 6 bases removed from V and 0 bases from J, the gap between germline ends came to 9 bases. Germline CDR1 reads MNHEY; CDR2 reads SVGAGI. The CDR3 here is CASRVGVAKNIQYF. The CDR3 nucleotides are TGTGCCAGCAGAGTAGGAGTAGCCAAAAACATTCAGTACTTC.

In this sample, this clonotype turned up many times. The chain joins TRBV28 to TRBJ2-3, with TRBD2 matching 12 bases. V shed 5 bases and J 2 bases; nucleotides not matched to a gene: 2. Per the germline V gene, CDR1 is MDHEN and CDR2 is SYDVKM. This CDR3 contains 15 residues. CDR3 amino acids: CASSRLAGVTDTQYF. CDR3 bases: TGTGCCAGCAGTAGACTAGCGGGAGTCACAGATACGCAGTATTTT.

Only a few counts were recorded for this clonotype. The chain employs TRBV6-1 and TRBJ2-7; D unresolved. Trimming removed 6 bases at V and 0 bases at J, with 9 bases between. The CDR3 is 13 amino acids. Germline values: CDR1 MNHNS, CDR2 SASEGT. The CDR3 protein is CASSEMSSYEQYF. CDR3 coding DNA: TGTGCCAGCAGCGAGATGAGCTCCTACGAGCAGTACTTC.

This clonotype was detected ten times or more. The V call is TRBV27, the J call TRBJ2-1; D unresolved. V dropped 0 bases and J dropped 2 bases, with 14 bases sitting between them. The germline V gene has CDR1 MNHEY and CDR2 SMNVEV (reference sequence). This CDR3 has 17 residues. CDR3 DNA: TGTGCCAGCAGTTTATCAATAGTATCACTTACCTACAATGAGCAGTTCTTC. Translation gives CASSLSIVSLTYNEQFF.

This clonotype was seen ten or more times. The CDR3 loop is CASRGGASGNYEQYF. In DNA form, the CDR3 reads TGTGCCAGCAGGGGAGGGGCTAGCGGAAACTACGAGCAGTACTTC. This chain links TRBV27 with TRBJ2-1, with 7 bases fitting TRBD2. The J call may be in error: the DNA end matches TRBJ2-7 better. CDR1 and CDR2 (germline): MNHEY, SMNVEV (reference sequence). The CDR3 loop spans 15 amino acids.

The V gene is TRBV28, the J gene TRBJ2-5, with 11 bases aligning to TRBD2. V dropped 2 bases and J dropped 6; count of bases not matched to a gene: 5. Germline V CDR1 and CDR2: MDHEN, SYDVKM. The CDR3 totals 15 residues. The CDR3 loop reads CASSLETSGRKTQYF. The CDR3 DNA reads as TGTGCCAGCAGTTTAGAAACTAGCGGGAGAAAGACCCAGTACTTC.

This clonotype came up a few times. The chain is built from TRBV20-1 and TRBJ2-1, with D maybe TRBD2 (6 bases). This CDR3 contains 15 residues. V was shortened by 5 bases and J by 8 bases, with 22 bases between the two germline ends. In germline, CDR1 is DFQATT, CDR2 SNEGSKA (reference sequence). The CDR3 DNA sequence: TGCAGTGCTCCAAATAGGGAACGGCGGGGCGATGAGCAGTTCTTC. This encodes CSAPNRERRGDEQFF.

About this clonotype: Germline is not matched at one junction end, which may reflect a read error. The J gene is TRBJ2-3, the V gene TRBV24-1; D is possibly TRBD1 or TRBD2 (5 bases each). The CDR3 extends over 17 amino acids. From germline, CDR1 is KGHDR and CDR2 SFDVKD. The CDR3 spells CATSEAGRGRDTDTQYF. In nucleotides, the CDR3 is TGTGCCACCAGTGAGGCTGGACGGGGCCGTGACACAGATACGCAGTATTTC.

At least ten counts were recorded for this clonotype. This chain links TRBV27 with TRBJ1-1; D gene uncertain. This CDR3 spans 12 amino acids. Trimming removed 4 bases at V and 8 bases at J, with 11 bases between. CDR1 is MNHEY, CDR2 SMNVEV, per germline (reference sequence). In DNA form, the CDR3 reads TGTGCCAGCAGTTCCCGGGGTTGGGAAGCTTTCTTT. Translation gives CASSSRGWEAFF.

This clonotype was seen only a few times. The CDR3 is CASRLGTVNTGELFF. CDR3 nucleotides: TGTGCCAGCAGACTCGGGACAGTAAACACCGGGGAGCTGTTTTTT. The V call is TRBV12-3 or TRBV12-4, the J call TRBJ2-2, with 7 bases that match TRBD1. This CDR3 has 15 amino acids. The J segment lost 2 bases and the V segment lost 6 bases, leaving 6 bases of the junction unmatched.